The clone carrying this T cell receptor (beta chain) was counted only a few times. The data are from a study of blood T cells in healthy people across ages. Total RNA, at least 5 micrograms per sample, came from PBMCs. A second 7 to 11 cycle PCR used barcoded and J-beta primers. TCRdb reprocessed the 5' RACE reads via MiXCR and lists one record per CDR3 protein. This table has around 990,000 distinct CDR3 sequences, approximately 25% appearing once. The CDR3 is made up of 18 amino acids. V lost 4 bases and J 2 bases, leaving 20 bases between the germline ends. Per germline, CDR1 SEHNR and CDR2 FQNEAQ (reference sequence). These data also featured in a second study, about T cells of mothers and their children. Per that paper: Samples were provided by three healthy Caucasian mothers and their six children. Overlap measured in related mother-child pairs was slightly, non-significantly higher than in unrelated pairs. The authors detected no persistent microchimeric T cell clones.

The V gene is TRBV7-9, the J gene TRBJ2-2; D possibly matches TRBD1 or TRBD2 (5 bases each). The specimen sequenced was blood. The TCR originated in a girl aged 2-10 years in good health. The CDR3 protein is CASSYPRDGAINTGELFF. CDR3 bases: TGTGCCAGCAGCTACCCTCGTGACGGGGCTATAAACACCGGGGAGCTGTTTTTT.